This T cell receptor (beta chain) was recorded in a study of blood T cell repertoires in COVID-19. Here immunoSEQ multiplex PCR was the method, and the copy in TCRdb shows in-frame clones only, minus some. The sample contains over 250,000 clones, 75% to 95% of which appear only once. Clinical history reported by participants formed the basis on which cohorts were assigned. Germline V gives CDR1 SGDLS, CDR2 YYNGEE. Trimming stripped 0 bases from V and 0 bases from J, with 7 bases between. The CDR3 spans 15 residues. This sequence originates from a woman aged 25-40 years who had recovered from COVID-19. Specimen: PBMCs or T cells enriched from blood (not recorded which). The chain links TRBV9 to TRBJ2-1; D gene ambiguous. CDR3 bases: TGTGCCAGCAGCGTAGTGGTTAGCTCCTACAATGAGCAGTTCTTC. It yields the protein CASSVVVSSYNEQFF.